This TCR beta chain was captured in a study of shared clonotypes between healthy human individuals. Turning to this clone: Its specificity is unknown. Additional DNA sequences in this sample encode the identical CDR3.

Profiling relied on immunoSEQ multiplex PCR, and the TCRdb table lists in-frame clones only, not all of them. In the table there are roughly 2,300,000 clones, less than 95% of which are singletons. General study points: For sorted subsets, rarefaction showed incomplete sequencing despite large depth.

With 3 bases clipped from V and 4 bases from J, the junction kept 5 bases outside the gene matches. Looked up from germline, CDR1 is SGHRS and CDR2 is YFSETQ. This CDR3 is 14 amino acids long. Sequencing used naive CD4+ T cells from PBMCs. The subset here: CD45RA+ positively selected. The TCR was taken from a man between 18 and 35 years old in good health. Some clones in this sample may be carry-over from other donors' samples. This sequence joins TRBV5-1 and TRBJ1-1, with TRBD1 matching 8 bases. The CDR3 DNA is TGCGCCAGCAGCTCCCAGGGGGCTGGCACTGAAGCTTTCTTT. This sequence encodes CASSSQGAGTEAFF.